This T cell receptor (beta chain) stems from a study of blood T cell repertoires in COVID-19. Study overall: Samples representing acute and convalescent COVID-19 were sourced from the United States, Italy and Spain. From T cells, B-cell-depleted T cells, or PBMCs came the material, which was cDNA or gDNA.

Trimming cost V 8 bases and J 5 bases, with 16 bases left between them. CDR1 is SNHLY, CDR2 FYNNEI, per germline. This CDR3 has 14 residues. Original methodology: Amplified reference gene primers provided the basis for estimating nucleated cell counts. TCRdb keeps only in-frame clones here, not all; method: immunoSEQ multiplex PCR. V and J calls and clone size are those listed in that table; D and trimming were worked out from the DNA. The table lists tens of thousands of clones, about 87% of them singletons. The sequenced material came from peripheral blood. This clonotype was obtained from a human donor in a cohort sampled during active COVID-19. This rearrangement joins TRBV2 to TRBJ2-1; D may be TRBD2 (5 bases). The CDR3 sequence: CASAIKEANNEQFF. In nucleotides, the CDR3 is TGTGCCAGCGCAATAAAGGAGGCAAACAATGAGCAGTTCTTC.